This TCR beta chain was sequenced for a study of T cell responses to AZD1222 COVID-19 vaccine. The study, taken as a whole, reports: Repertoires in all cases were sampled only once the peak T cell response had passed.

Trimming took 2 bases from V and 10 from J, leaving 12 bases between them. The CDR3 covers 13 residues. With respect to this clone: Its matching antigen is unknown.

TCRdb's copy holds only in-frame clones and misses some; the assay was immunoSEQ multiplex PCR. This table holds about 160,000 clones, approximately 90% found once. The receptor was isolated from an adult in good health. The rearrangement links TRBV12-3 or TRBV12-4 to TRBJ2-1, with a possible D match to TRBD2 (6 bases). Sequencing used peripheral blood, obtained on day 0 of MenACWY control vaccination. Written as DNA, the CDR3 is TGTGCCAGCAGTTTAAGGCTTGGAGGGGAGCAGTTCTTC. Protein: CASSLRLGGEQFF.